Listed here is a single TCR beta chain. Its specificity is not known. The sample originates from a study of T cell responses to AZD1222 COVID-19 vaccine. Whole-study findings and limits: At baseline, seropositivity was found in only a handful of AZD1222 recipients. Spike-specific TCRs gained breadth and depth after people received two AZD1222 doses.

Investigators merged groups given second doses at roughly 4 or roughly 12 weeks. Produced via immunoSEQ multiplex PCR; TCRdb's table is partial and in-frame only. The sample records tens of thousands of clones, 85% to 90% being singletons. V was trimmed by 9 bases and J by 4 bases, leaving 15 bases between them. This CDR3 contains 13 residues. Germline loops: CDR1 SGHVT, CDR2 SQSDAQ. This chain uses TRBV7-4 with TRBJ1-1, with D possibly TRBD1 on 6 matching bases. Sequenced material: peripheral blood, taken 28 days after the second AZD1222 dose. The origin of this receptor is an adult who received the AZD1222 COVID-19 vaccine. The chain's CDR3 is CARPNRVGTEAFF. In DNA form, the CDR3 reads TGTGCCAGACCAAACAGGGTTGGCACTGAAGCTTTCTTT.